These T cell receptor beta chains were read from a single sample in a study of cytomegalovirus exposure and HLA in healthy donors. Assay used: immunoSEQ multiplex PCR; TCRdb lists only in-frame clones, some missing. The table lists about 150,000 clones, approximately 84% of them singletons. The specimen was PBMCs. The source of these receptors is a woman in her late teens or twenties in good health and CMV-seronegative. Both conserved end residues are part of each CDR3. D genes are given only for firm matches. Expanded clones get a size class; other rows say once, few or many, or leave the size out.

>TRBJ2-2|.|.|TRBV5-1|14
TGCGCCAGCAGCCTCTCGCGGAACACCGGGGAGCTGTTTTTT
CASSLSRNTGELFF
>TRBJ2-7|TRBD1|.|TRBV28|12
TGTGCCAGCAGGCTAGACAGGGACGAGCAGTACTTC
CASRLDRDEQYF
>TRBJ1-5|.|few|TRBV4-3|16
TGCGCCAGCAGCCAAGATTGGCCAGTAAGCAATCAGCCCCAGCATTTT
CASSQDWPVSNQPQHF
>TRBJ2-7|.|few|TRBV7-2|14
TGTGCCAGCAGCTTAGGTCTAGCCACCTACGAGCAGTACTTC
CASSLGLATYEQYF
>TRBJ2-3|TRBD1|.|TRBV11-2|16
TGTGCCAGCAGCTTAGCCGGGACAGGGTCCACAGATACGCAGTATTTT
CASSLAGTGSTDTQYF
>TRBJ1-2|TRBD1|.|TRBV6-4|16
TGTGCCAGCAGTACTCAATCCGGGACAGGGACTGGAGGCTACACCTTC
CASSTQSGTGTGGYTF
>TRBJ2-5|.|.|TRBV7-2|14
TGTGCCAGCAGCGTCATGGGGGCCAGTGAGACCCAGTACTTC
CASSVMGASETQYF
>TRBJ2-7|.|.|TRBV5-1|13
TGCGCCAGCAGCCTCGTCCCGGGGAACGAGCAGTACTTC
CASSLVPGNEQYF
>TRBJ1-4|TRBD1|.|TRBV2|14
TGTGCCAGCAGCAAGACAGGGGAGCTAGAAAAACTGTTTTTT
CASSKTGELEKLFF
>TRBJ1-2|.|.|TRBV6-1|18
TGTGCCAGCAGTGAATCTAGAAGGGGGACCGTTTCTAACTATGGCTACACCTTC
CASSESRRGTVSNYGYTF
>TRBJ2-5|.|.|TRBV7-7|13
TGTGCTAGCAGCTTAGGGAGGAAAGAGACCCAGTACTTC
CASSLGRKETQYF
>TRBJ2-3|TRBD1|.|TRBV7-9|18
TGTGCCAGCAGCTTAGCGCAGGACAGGCCCCCAGGAACAGATACGCAGTATTTT
CASSLAQDRPPGTDTQYF
>TRBJ1-5|.|.|TRBV7-6|13
TGTGCCAGCAGCTTAGGAGTCGATCAGCCCCAGCATTTT
CASSLGVDQPQHF
>TRBJ2-4|.|.|TRBV7-3|15
TGTGCCAGCAGCCTCGACTCGGGTGTGGGAAACATTCAGTACTTC
CASSLDSGVGNIQYF
>TRBJ2-1|.|.|TRBV6-1|11
TGTGCCAGCAGTTTAGCCGGTGAGCAGTTCTTC
CASSLAGEQFF
>TRBJ2-5|.|.|TRBV7-2|16
TGTGCCAGCAGCTTAGCGCGTATGAATACGGGAGAGACCCAGTACTTC
CASSLARMNTGETQYF
>TRBJ2-1|TRBD2|.|TRBV6-1|15
TGTGCCAGCAGTGAACTAGCGGGGGGTTACAATGAGCAGTTCTTC
CASSELAGGYNEQFF
>TRBJ1-4|.|once|TRBV18|13
TGTGCCAGCTCACCCGGGGGAAATGAAAAACTGTTTTTT
CASSPGGNEKLFF
>TRBJ2-2|.|.|TRBV5-4|14
TGTGCCAGCAGCTTACAGGGAACAGCCGGGGAGCTGTTTTTT
CASSLQGTAGELFF
>TRBJ1-1|.|.|TRBV11-1|14
TGTGCCAGCAGCTCGCGAGGGGACTCCTCTCAAGCTTTCTTT
CASSSRGDSSQAFF
>TRBJ2-1|.|.|TRBV9|16
TGTGCCAGCAGCGTAGTACCCCTGGGGGCCCGGGGTGAGCAGTTCTTC
CASSVVPLGARGEQFF
>TRBJ1-3|.|.|TRBV28|14
TGTGCCAGCAGTCAGCTGACAGGTAGAAACACCATATATTTT
CASSQLTGRNTIYF
>TRBJ2-1|TRBD2|.|TRBV5-4|16
TGTGCCAGCAGCCCCCCCGGGACTAGCAAATACAATGAGCAGTTCTTC
CASSPPGTSKYNEQFF
>TRBJ1-4|.|.|TRBV4-3|15
TGCGCCAGCAGCCAACAGGGCCCGCCTAATGAAAAACTGTTTTTT
CASSQQGPPNEKLFF
>TRBJ2-7|.|.|TRBV6-5|13
TGTGCCAGCAGTTACGGCGGTTCCTACGAGCAGTACTTC
CASSYGGSYEQYF
>TRBJ1-3|.|.|TRBV21-1|14
TGTGCCAGCAGCCACCTCCGGGGGGGAAACACCATATATTTT
CASSHLRGGNTIYF
>TRBJ2-1|.|.|TRBV5-1|15
TGCGCCAGCAGCTTGGGGACAGCGCCCTTCAATGAGCAGTTCTTC
CASSLGTAPFNEQFF
>TRBJ2-1|TRBD2|.|TRBV7-2|15
TGTGCCAGCAGCCCGGCGGCGGGGGGGAACAATGAGCAGTTCTTC
CASSPAAGGNNEQFF
>TRBJ1-5|TRBD1|.|TRBV27|18
TGTGCCAGCAGTTTACTTTCCGGGACAGCCCGGGGCAATCAGCCCCAGCATTTT
CASSLLSGTARGNQPQHF
>TRBJ2-7|.|.|TRBV13|15
TGTGCCAGCAGCTCGCGTGGGCAGGGAATATACGAGCAGTACTTC
CASSSRGQGIYEQYF
>TRBJ1-6|TRBD1|once|TRBV10-2|15
TGCGCCAGCAGTGCCCGGGACAGGGGGAATTCACCCCTCCACTTT
CASSARDRGNSPLHF
>TRBJ2-1|.|.|TRBV4-2|13
TGTGCCAGCAGCCAATACACGTACAATGAGCAGTTCTTC
CASSQYTYNEQFF
>TRBJ2-1|TRBD2|.|TRBV10-3|15
TGTGCCATCAGTAGACTAGCGGGAGAGGGCCGTGAGCAGTTCTTC
CAISRLAGEGREQFF
>TRBJ1-5|TRBD1|.|TRBV19|13
TGTGCCAGTAGTCACAGGGGGCATCAGCCCCAGCATTTT
CASSHRGHQPQHF
>TRBJ2-2|.|.|TRBV5-1|13
TGCGCCAGCAGCTTAGACTACACCGGGGAGCTGTTTTTT
CASSLDYTGELFF
>TRBJ2-7|.|.|TRBV5-1|13
TGCGCCAGCAGCGTGACAGGTCCCTACGAGCAGTACTTC
CASSVTGPYEQYF
>TRBJ1-5|TRBD1|.|TRBV6-6|16
TGTGCCAGCAGTTATAAACCGACAGGGTTAGAACAGCCCCAGCATTTT
CASSYKPTGLEQPQHF
>TRBJ1-5|TRBD1|.|TRBV7-2|16
TGTGCCAGCAGCACGGTGGCGACAGGGGGCTATCAGCCCCAGCACTTT
CASSTVATGGYQPQHF
>TRBJ2-7|TRBD2|few|TRBV19|13
TGTGCCAGTACCCTCGGGGGGTCCTACGAGCAGTACTTC
CASTLGGSYEQYF
>TRBJ2-6|TRBD1|once|TRBV4-2|15
TGTGCCAGCAGCCTGGACAGGGAGGCTTCCAACGTCCTGACTTTC
CASSLDREASNVLTF
>TRBJ2-3|.|many|TRBV7-5|18
TGTGCCAGAAGCTACACGATACGGGGCAGGGGTATGACAGATACGCAGTATTTT
CARSYTIRGRGMTDTQYF
>TRBJ1-5|.|.|TRBV15|15
TGTGCCACCCACGACGGACAAAAAAACAATCAGCCCCAGCATTTT
CATHDGQKNNQPQHF
>TRBJ2-3|.|.|TRBV7-2|14
TGTGCCAGCAGCTTGGCTAGCGGCACAGATACGCAGTATTTT
CASSLASGTDTQYF
>TRBJ2-2|TRBD1|.|TRBV28|16
TGTGCCAGCAGCCAGGACAGGGCCTCGAACACCGGGGAGCTGTTTTTT
CASSQDRASNTGELFF
>TRBJ1-5|TRBD1|.|TRBV19|17
TGTGCCAGTAGTTCTCAGACAGGGGGCGTAGGCAATCAGCCCCAGCATTTT
CASSSQTGGVGNQPQHF
>TRBJ2-2|TRBD2|.|TRBV7-2|15
TGTGCCAGCAGCCCAACCGGGACTAGCAGCGGGGAGCTGTTTTTT
CASSPTGTSSGELFF
>TRBJ1-1|.|.|TRBV20-1|11
TGCAGTGCTAGAGGGGGGGGAGGAGCTTTCTTT
CSARGGGGAFF
>TRBJ1-2|.|.|TRBV6-5|16
TGTGCCAGCAGTTACGGGGTGGGGGGGGTAGGCTATGGCTACACCTTC
CASSYGVGGVGYGYTF